The entry that follows covers one TCR beta chain sequence. These data come from a study of shared clonotypes between healthy human individuals. Across the whole study: Researchers assigned three CD4 naive, three CD4 memory, two CD8 naive and one CD8 memory plate to each donor.

The CDR3 is made up of 14 amino acids. Deletions cut 4 bases from V and 8 bases from J, with 15 bases between. The germline CDR1 and CDR2 sequences are SGHAT and FQDESV (reference sequence). The protocol was immunoSEQ multiplex PCR, while the TCRdb copy is restricted to in-frame clones and leaves out a portion. The sample has over 1.4 million clones; roughly 96% are singletons. Sequencing was performed on naive CD4+ T cells sorted from blood. Specified subset: CD45RA+ positively selected. The V gene is TRBV11-1, the J gene TRBJ2-1; D may correspond to TRBD1 or TRBD2 (6 bases each). This clonotype originated in a man aged 25 to 45 in good health. CDR3 coding DNA: TGTGCCAGCAGCTATGCCCTGGGGGGCGATGAGCAGTTCTTC. This sequence encodes CASSYALGGDEQFF.